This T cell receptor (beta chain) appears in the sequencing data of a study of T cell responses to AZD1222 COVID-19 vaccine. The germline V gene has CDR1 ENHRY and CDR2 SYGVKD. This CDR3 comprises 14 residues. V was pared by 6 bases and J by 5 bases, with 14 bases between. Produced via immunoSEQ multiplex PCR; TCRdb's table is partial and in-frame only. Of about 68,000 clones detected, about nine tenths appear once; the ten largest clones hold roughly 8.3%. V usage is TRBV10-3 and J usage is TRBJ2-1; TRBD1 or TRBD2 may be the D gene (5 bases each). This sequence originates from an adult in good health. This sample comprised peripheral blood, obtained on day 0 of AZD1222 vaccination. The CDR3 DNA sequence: TGTGCCATCAGAAGGGACGAGAACAACAATGAGCAGTTCTTC. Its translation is CAIRRDENNNEQFF.